The TCR beta chain under discussion was sequenced for a study of T cells after yellow fever vaccination. CDR1 and CDR2 from the germline V gene are SGHTA and FQGNSA. Trimming took 3 bases from V and 4 from J; bases not matched to a gene: 1. This CDR3 comprises 13 residues. Study findings and constraints: Among primary-vaccination clones, most reappeared after the booster, at around 97% for CD4 and roughly 90% for CD8.

TCRdb recomputed calls from the 5' RACE reads with MiXCR, one row per CDR3 protein. The sample yields 250,000 to 400,000 distinct CDR3 sequences, around 4.4% seen once. Many counts were recorded for this clonotype. Its antigen is not identified. The TCR sequence derives from a man between 18 and 29 years old who received the YFV17D yellow fever vaccine. Sequenced here: PBMCs, sampled 15 days after the yellow fever booster vaccination. This chain uses TRBV7-2 with TRBJ2-5, with 8 bases fitting TRBD1. Here the CDR3 reads CASSFQGAETQYF. In nucleotides, the CDR3 is TGTGCCAGCAGCTTTCAGGGGGCAGAGACCCAGTACTTC.